These T cell receptor beta chains were read from a single sample in a study of T cells expressing NK-cell markers. TCRdb reworked the 5' RACE reads into one entry per CDR3 protein, no DNA. The sample table includes 300,000 to 450,000 distinct CDR3 sequences. The sequenced sample consisted of blood T cells: a sorted CD56 or NKG2C T cell subset, CD4+ or CD8+ T cells, or bulk PBMC T cells (not recorded which). The receptors derive from a man between 18 and 69 years old in good health. Each CDR3 is given with its conserved first and last residue. Fields, in order: J gene, V gene, CDR3 protein.

TRBJ2-7	TRBV28	CASSLTPGWGTYYEQYF
TRBJ2-7	TRBV19	CASNRTGSPDEQYF
TRBJ2-3	TRBV11-2	CASSSVSVGTGNTDTQYF
TRBJ2-5	TRBV15	CATSSRRRETQYF
TRBJ2-7	TRBV27	CASSFWDTPYEQYF
TRBJ2-5	TRBV5-1	CASSLGAPGGPITRETQYF
TRBJ1-6	TRBV7-2	CASGFRESSPLHF
TRBJ2-1	TRBV7-3	CASSHAGTDLRGVGNEQFF
TRBJ2-5	TRBV20-1	CSARDPAGTGPSRAQYF
TRBJ2-7	TRBV3-1	CASSQGLADAYEQYF
TRBJ2-7	TRBV27	CASSFDTGVRAYEQYF
TRBJ2-3	TRBV7-9	CASSPRLGSTDTQYF
TRBJ1-2	TRBV19	CASSIGRIVGYTF
TRBJ2-7	TRBV6-1	CASSRIGGGFSYEQYF
TRBJ2-1	TRBV18	CASSPPGLAGTDEQFF
TRBJ1-1	TRBV5-1	CASSQGGYGGNTEAFF
TRBJ1-6	TRBV15	CATSGRVHYNSPLHF
TRBJ1-5	TRBV20-1	CSARVGDRGFSNQPQHF
TRBJ2-4	TRBV10-3	CAISESRDRASIAKNIQYF
TRBJ1-2	TRBV18	CASSPRQGTGYTF
TRBJ2-6	TRBV11-1	CASSLALTGGSGANVLTF
TRBJ1-5	TRBV18	CASSPPGATVSGNQPQHF
TRBJ2-5	TRBV2	CASIMDRNQETQYF
TRBJ1-4	TRBV2	CASRRGQGVEKLFF